Below, 13 T cell receptor beta chains from the same sample are listed, as sequenced in a study of blood T cell repertoires in COVID-19. TCRdb's table, derived via immunoSEQ multiplex PCR, lists solely in-frame clones and lacks some. The sample has around 130,000 clones; roughly four fifths are singletons. The sequencing input was peripheral blood. The receptors originated from a man aged 40-55 years with active or convalescent COVID-19.

The chain carries TRBV4-2 and TRBJ2-3; no clear D. Germline CDR1 and CDR2: LGHNA and YNFKEQ. V shed 2 bases and J shed 3 bases, with 6 bases lying between them. The CDR3 contains 13 residues. CDR3 bases: TGTGCCAGCAGCCAAACACAGACAGATACGCAGTATTTT. This sequence encodes CASSQTQTDTQYF.

The rearrangement links TRBV5-1 to TRBJ1-5; 7 bases are shared with TRBD1. The germline gives CDR1 SGHRS, CDR2 YFSETQ. After removal of 3 bases from V and 6 bases from J, the junction contained 3 bases not matched to a gene. The CDR3 extends over 13 amino acids. The DNA of the CDR3 is TGCGCCAGCAGCTGGACAGGCGGTCAGCCCCAGCATTTT. Translating it yields CASSWTGGQPQHF.

The V gene is TRBV3-1 (or the pseudogene TRBV3-2), the J gene TRBJ2-1, with TRBD2 identical over 8 bases. Losses at the gene ends were 1 base for V and 10 bases for J; bases not matched to a gene: 3. From germline, CDR1 is LGHDT and CDR2 YNNKEL (reference sequence). The CDR3 runs 13 residues. The CDR3 DNA reads as TGTGCCAGCAGCCAAGGTAGCGGGGTCGAGCAGTTCTTC. This sequence encodes CASSQGSGVEQFF.

This chain links TRBV11-3 with TRBJ1-2; 9 bases are a match to TRBD1. Germline CDR1 and CDR2: SGHNT and YENEEA. The CDR3 contains 17 residues. Losses at the gene ends were 5 bases for V and 4 bases for J; bases not matched to a gene: 14. The CDR3 nucleotides read TGTGCCAGCAGCCAAACCAGCCGGGACAGGGTTCTCTATGGCTACACCTTC. Its protein is CASSQTSRDRVLYGYTF.

The chain carries TRBV23-1 and TRBJ2-7, with D perhaps TRBD2 (6 bases). TRBV23-1 is marked as an open reading frame, function uncertain. The V and J ends lost 8 bases and 3 bases respectively, with 17 bases between them. The CDR3 is 14 amino acids. CDR3 sequence: CASPRRESLYEQYF. The CDR3 bases are TGCGCCAGCCCCCGACGGGAGAGCCTCTACGAGCAGTACTTC.

The chain recombines TRBV18 with TRBJ1-4; D unclear. This CDR3 has 15 amino acids. V dropped 2 bases and J dropped 7 bases, with 14 bases sitting between them. Germline V CDR1 and CDR2: KGHSH, LQKENI. CDR3 region: CASSPDTARLEKLFF. The CDR3 bases are TGTGCCAGCTCACCAGACACGGCCCGGCTTGAAAAACTGTTTTTT.

The V gene is TRBV2, the J gene TRBJ2-1; TRBD2 matches 9 bases. Germline trimming cut 6 bases from V and 3 bases from J; bases unmatched to any gene: 9. Per germline, CDR1 SNHLY and CDR2 FYNNEI. The length of the CDR3 is 16 residues. CDR3 DNA sequence: TGTGCCAGCAGACCTTCTCAAGCGGGGGGCTACAATGAGCAGTTCTTC. Its translation is CASRPSQAGGYNEQFF.

The J gene is TRBJ2-1, the V gene TRBV5-8; a possible D gene is TRBD2 (5 bases). The CDR3 has 13 residues. V was pared by 4 bases and J by 5 bases, with 10 bases between. The germline gives CDR1 SGHTS, CDR2 YDEGEE. The CDR3 loop reads CASSVDFDNEQFF. The CDR3 DNA is TGTGCCAGCAGCGTGGACTTCGACAATGAGCAGTTCTTC.

The chain couples TRBV30 to TRBJ1-2; TRBD1 matches at 8 bases. This CDR3 comprises 13 residues. Germline V gives CDR1 GTSNPN, CDR2 SVGIG (reference sequence). V dropped 5 bases and J dropped 4; count of bases not matched to a gene: 6. CDR3 coding DNA: TGTGCCTGGGAAGCAGGACAGGGCTATGGCTACACCTTC. It is translated as CAWEAGQGYGYTF.

The chain joins TRBV4-1 to TRBJ2-7, with unresolved D. The CDR3 runs to 14 residues. Per germline, CDR1 MGHRA and CDR2 YSYEKL. V was shortened by 0 bases and J by 2 bases, with 8 bases between the two germline ends. The CDR3 protein is CASSQERGPYEQYF. In DNA form, the CDR3 reads TGCGCCAGCAGCCAAGAACGTGGGCCCTACGAGCAGTACTTC.

Only one count was recorded for this clone. The chain links TRBV7-9 to TRBJ2-1; 10 nucleotides match TRBD2. The ends lost 5 bases at V and 8 bases at J; junction bases unmatched: 6. This CDR3 is 14 amino acids long. The germline V gene has CDR1 SEHNR and CDR2 FQNEAQ (reference sequence). CDR3 sequence reads: CASSLSGGAHEQFF. The CDR3 DNA reads as TGTGCCAGCAGCCTGAGCGGGGGGGCACATGAGCAGTTCTTC.

This clone was observed once. The gene calls are TRBV11-2 and TRBJ2-3; D is perhaps TRBD1 (5 bases). The CDR3 totals 12 residues. From germline, CDR1 is SGHAT and CDR2 FQNNGV. V was clipped by 7 bases and J by 6 bases, with 11 bases between them. The CDR3 loop reads CASTDRPDTQYF. For the CDR3, the DNA is TGTGCCAGCACTGACAGACCTGATACGCAGTATTTT.

This chain connects TRBV20-1 to TRBJ1-1; unclear D gene. Trimming stripped 6 bases from V and 7 bases from J, with 9 bases between. Germline assignment: CDR1 DFQATT and CDR2 SNEGSKA (reference sequence). The CDR3 loop spans 10 amino acids. CDR3 region: CSAQRDEAFF. Written as DNA, the CDR3 is TGCAGTGCCCAGAGGGATGAAGCTTTCTTT.